Listed below are T cell receptor beta chains from one sample, sequenced in a study of cytomegalovirus exposure and HLA in healthy donors. This table comes from immunoSEQ multiplex PCR, and its TCRdb copy is limited to in-frame clones, with some not included. Here the sample spans 110,000 to 150,000 clones, about 85% being singletons. The sequencing sample was made of PBMCs. These receptors were collected from a boy between 2 and 10 years old in good health and CMV-seronegative. The CDR3 runs from the conserved cysteine through the conserved F or W. A D gene is named only where the DNA matches it firmly. Clone size is stated in some rows and not others, as once, few, many or a class when expanded.

NA	TRBV6-6	TRBJ1-4	NA	CASSYKFEGAEKLFF	TGTGCCAGCAGTTATAAGTTCGAGGGTGCTGAAAAACTGTTTTTT
NA	TRBV6-4	TRBJ2-7	TRBD1	CASTLDRGWGEQYF	TGTGCCAGCACCCTGGACAGGGGTTGGGGCGAGCAGTACTTC
NA	TRBV27	TRBJ1-5	TRBD1	CASSPTGFDQPQHF	TGTGCCAGCAGTCCGACAGGGTTTGATCAGCCCCAGCATTTT
NA	TRBV7-3	TRBJ2-5	NA	CASSPGSGETQYF	TGTGCCAGCAGCCCGGGGAGCGGGGAGACCCAGTACTTC
NA	TRBV7-9	TRBJ2-7	TRBD1	CASSLAGDRAEQYF	TGTGCCAGCAGCTTAGCTGGGGACAGGGCCGAGCAGTACTTC
NA	TRBV7-9	TRBJ2-5	TRBD2	CASSPSGIQETQYF	TGTGCCAGCAGCCCCAGCGGGATACAAGAGACCCAGTACTTC
once	TRBV5-4	TRBJ2-1	TRBD1	CASSLDRVWNEQFF	TGTGCCAGCAGCCTGGACAGGGTTTGGAATGAGCAGTTCTTC
NA	TRBV4-2	TRBJ2-1	NA	CASSQRERNEQFF	TGTGCCAGCAGCCAACGGGAGAGGAATGAGCAGTTCTTC
NA	TRBV11-3	TRBJ2-2	TRBD2	CASNEAGGPPGELFF	TGTGCCAGCAACGAAGCGGGAGGGCCGCCCGGGGAGCTGTTTTTT
NA	TRBV28	TRBJ2-7	TRBD1	CASGQGMGEQYF	TGTGCCAGCGGACAGGGGATGGGCGAGCAGTACTTC
NA	TRBV5-4	TRBJ2-7	TRBD1	CASSARDRGSYEQYF	TGTGCCAGCAGCGCCCGGGACAGGGGCTCCTACGAGCAGTACTTC
NA	TRBV15	TRBJ1-1	TRBD1	CATSSLRGHEAFF	TGTGCCACCAGCAGCTTAAGGGGGCATGAAGCTTTCTTT
NA	TRBV27	TRBJ2-1	TRBD2	CASSHTSGSRNEQFF	TGTGCCAGCAGCCATACTAGCGGGAGTAGGAATGAGCAGTTCTTC
NA	TRBV25-1	TRBJ2-5	TRBD1	CASGVGWDRPQETQYF	TGTGCCAGCGGAGTAGGATGGGACAGGCCTCAAGAGACCCAGTACTTC
NA	TRBV14	TRBJ2-7	TRBD1	CASSSRTGGFYEQYF	TGTGCCAGCAGCTCCCGGACAGGGGGTTTCTACGAGCAGTACTTC
NA	TRBV4-1	TRBJ2-7	NA	CASSQGRINYEQYF	TGCGCCAGCAGCCAAGGGCGGATCAACTACGAGCAGTACTTC
NA	TRBV11-3	TRBJ2-5	NA	CASSFRTETQYF	TGTGCCAGCAGCTTTCGAACTGAGACCCAGTACTTC
once	TRBV5-1	TRBJ1-4	TRBD1	CASSLGTGAATNEKLFF	TGCGCCAGCAGCTTGGGGACAGGGGCGGCAACTAATGAAAAACTGTTTTTT
NA	TRBV10-3	TRBJ2-7	TRBD1	CAISGTGIGYEQYF	TGTGCCATCAGCGGGACAGGGATTGGCTACGAGCAGTACTTC
NA	TRBV7-2	TRBJ2-7	NA	CASSLAGHSTGEQYF	TGTGCCAGCAGCTTAGCCGGTCATTCGACGGGGGAGCAGTACTTC
NA	TRBV19	TRBJ2-3	NA	CASAGREADTQYF	TGTGCCAGTGCGGGAAGGGAGGCAGATACGCAGTATTTT
NA	TRBV5-1	TRBJ1-4	NA	CASSPGSRGGTTNEKLFF	TGCGCCAGCAGCCCGGGGAGCCGGGGAGGAACCACTAATGAAAAACTGTTTTTT
NA	TRBV7-9	TRBJ1-2	TRBD1	CASSATTGGSYGYTF	TGTGCCAGCAGCGCCACGACAGGGGGCTCCTATGGCTACACCTTC
NA	TRBV14	TRBJ2-1	TRBD2	CASSRKTSGGSYNEQFF	TGTGCCAGCAGCCGGAAAACTAGCGGGGGCTCCTACAATGAGCAGTTCTTC
once	TRBV15	TRBJ2-3	TRBD2	CATSSIAGLSTDTQYF	TGTGCCACCAGCAGCATAGCGGGCCTGAGCACAGATACGCAGTATTTT
NA	TRBV19	TRBJ1-1	NA	CASNLGGFDTEAFF	TGTGCCAGTAATTTGGGGGGATTCGACACTGAAGCTTTCTTT
NA	TRBV28	TRBJ2-7	NA	CASSLGSASTYEQYF	TGTGCCAGCAGTTTAGGAAGCGCCTCTACCTACGAGCAGTACTTC
NA	TRBV27	TRBJ2-7	NA	CAAGPTRYEQYF	TGTGCAGCAGGGCCAACGAGGTACGAGCAGTACTTC
NA	TRBV18	TRBJ1-6	NA	CASSRENSPLHF	TGTGCCAGCTCGAGAGAGAATTCACCCCTCCACTTT
NA	TRBV28	TRBJ1-2	TRBD1	CASRFPQGAGGYTF	TGTGCCAGCAGGTTCCCCCAGGGGGCGGGTGGCTACACCTTC
NA	TRBV4-3	TRBJ1-2	TRBD1	CASSQESDRGDYGYTF	TGCGCCAGCAGCCAAGAGTCGGACAGGGGCGACTATGGCTACACCTTC
NA	TRBV29-1	TRBJ1-2	TRBD1	CSVPDRGRGGYTF	TGCAGCGTACCGGACAGGGGGCGGGGTGGCTACACCTTC
NA	TRBV9	TRBJ2-7	TRBD2	CASSEPPYWTSGSKRPYEQYF	TGTGCCAGCAGCGAGCCGCCTTATTGGACTAGCGGGAGTAAGCGGCCCTACGAGCAGTACTTC
NA	TRBV21-1	TRBJ2-1	NA	CASIAESSGGSNEQFF	TGTGCCAGCATCGCCGAATCTAGCGGGGGCTCGAATGAGCAGTTCTTC
NA	TRBV10-1	TRBJ2-1	NA	CASSGSPSHEQFF	TGCGCCAGCAGCGGGAGTCCTTCCCATGAGCAGTTCTTC
NA	TRBV30	TRBJ2-7	TRBD1	CAWSNRDRGILASYEQYF	TGTGCCTGGAGTAACCGGGACAGGGGGATTCTTGCATCCTACGAGCAGTACTTC
once	TRBV4-1	TRBJ2-1	TRBD2	CASSRIAGPSSYNEQFF	TGCGCCAGCAGCCGGATAGCGGGACCGAGCTCCTACAATGAGCAGTTCTTC
NA	TRBV6-4	TRBJ2-6	NA	CASSDRGSGANVLTF	TGTGCCAGCAGTGACAGGGGCTCTGGGGCCAACGTCCTGACTTTC
NA	TRBV6-6	TRBJ1-5	NA	CASRDSLNQPQHF	TGTGCCAGCCGAGACAGCCTTAATCAGCCCCAGCATTTT
NA	TRBV27	TRBJ2-1	NA	CASSSRPRTDNEQFF	TGTGCCAGCAGTTCCCGACCCAGGACAGACAATGAGCAGTTCTTC
NA	TRBV5-4	TRBJ1-1	TRBD1	CASSQQGPFPEAFF	TGTGCCAGCAGCCAACAGGGGCCCTTTCCTGAAGCTTTCTTT
NA	TRBV15	TRBJ1-3	NA	CATSIWSGNTIYF	TGTGCCACCAGCATATGGAGCGGAAACACCATATATTTT
NA	TRBV28	TRBJ1-4	NA	CASSSGAGIKPEKLFF	TGTGCCAGCAGTTCTGGCGCCGGGATTAAACCTGAAAAACTGTTTTTT
NA	TRBV4-2	TRBJ2-3	TRBD2	CASSQEGLGGGGTDTQYF	TGTGCCAGCAGCCAAGAGGGTTTGGGCGGGGGGGGGACAGATACGCAGTATTTT
NA	TRBV7-6	TRBJ2-5	TRBD1	CASSPHPGTAASQETQYF	TGTGCCAGCAGCCCTCACCCCGGGACAGCTGCTTCGCAAGAGACCCAGTACTTC
NA	TRBV5-4	TRBJ2-3	NA	CASSLGQELDTQYF	TGTGCCAGCAGCTTGGGACAGGAGCTAGATACGCAGTATTTT
NA	TRBV28	TRBJ2-7	TRBD2	CASSSPLSGTYPYEQYF	TGTGCCAGCAGTTCTCCGTTAAGCGGGACTTACCCCTACGAGCAGTACTTC
once	TRBV10-3	TRBJ1-3	TRBD1	CAISAYRGLIGNTIYF	TGTGCCATCAGTGCGTACAGGGGGCTTATTGGAAACACCATATATTTT
NA	TRBV15	TRBJ2-7	NA	CATSRDGSLSYEQYF	TGTGCCACCAGCAGAGATGGGAGCCTATCCTACGAGCAGTACTTC
NA	TRBV27	TRBJ1-4	TRBD1	CASSFYRGGEKLFF	TGTGCCAGCAGTTTTTACAGGGGCGGAGAAAAACTGTTTTTT
NA	TRBV15	TRBJ1-5	TRBD1	CATSRDRDRGRSQPQHF	TGTGCCACCAGCAGAGATCGGGACAGGGGTAGAAGCCAGCCCCAGCATTTT
NA	TRBV14	TRBJ2-5	NA	CASSRQDRSWETQYF	TGTGCCAGCAGCCGCCAAGACAGGTCCTGGGAGACCCAGTACTTC
NA	TRBV5-5	TRBJ2-7	NA	CASSLAENYEQYF	TGTGCCAGCAGCTTGGCCGAGAACTACGAGCAGTACTTC
once	TRBV6-6	TRBJ1-1	NA	CASSYGQTNTEAFF	TGTGCCAGCAGTTACGGACAGACGAACACTGAAGCTTTCTTT
once	TRBV13	TRBJ2-7	NA	CASSLGAPTGEQYF	TGTGCCAGCAGCTTAGGGGCCCCCACGGGGGAGCAGTACTTC
NA	TRBV28	TRBJ2-1	TRBD1	CASKERVGGVTYNEQFF	TGTGCCAGCAAAGAGAGAGTAGGGGGCGTAACCTACAATGAGCAGTTCTTC
NA	TRBV28	TRBJ2-6	NA	CASSTQVLGSGANVLTF	TGTGCCAGCAGTACACAGGTATTGGGCTCTGGGGCCAACGTCCTGACTTTC
NA	TRBV7-2	TRBJ2-5	NA	CASSLGTWPGQETQYF	TGTGCCAGCAGCTTAGGTACGTGGCCAGGACAAGAGACCCAGTACTTC
NA	TRBV12-5	TRBJ2-1	NA	CASGSTGRIGAINEQFF	TGTGCTAGTGGTTCTACTGGACGGATAGGGGCCATCAATGAGCAGTTCTTC
NA	TRBV11-2	TRBJ2-3	TRBD1	CASSPQGALTDTQYF	TGTGCCAGCAGCCCCCAGGGGGCGCTTACAGATACGCAGTATTTT